This passage covers 5 T cell receptor beta chains from one sample sequenced in a study of T-cell reconstitution after alpha-beta-depleted transplantation in children (TCRdb year 2016). What the treatment or condition label conveys for this sample: allogeneic hematopoietic cell transplantation with graft depleted of TCRalphabeta T cells and CD19 B cells. The library was built by means of PCR. The sequencer listed for this sample is Illumina HiSeq 2500. Molecular barcoding was employed in the preparation of TCR libraries, with unique molecular identifiers being used to normalize TCRbeta repertoire quantification. Clones were called with MiXCR by TCRdb after fastp trimmed the public reads at Q25, and only in-frame beta chains were retained. CDR3 protein duplicates are merged, each entry listing the most common genes and DNA. This sample has almost 500,000 distinct CDR3 sequences in its table, and more than 9% of those were observed once. About 2% of the sample comes from the top ten.

Source: PBMCs, taken before TCRalphabeta/CD19-depleted stem cell transplant. Source of these receptors: a child younger than 10 with inherited bone marrow failure, due to receive a stem cell transplant.

This clonotype was observed many times. V usage is TRBV11-1 and J usage is TRBJ2-2; TRBD1 aligns across 10 bases. Looked up from germline, CDR1 is SGHAT and CDR2 is FQDESV (reference sequence). The CDR3 has 18 amino acids. The ends lost 2 bases at V and 3 bases at J; junction bases unmatched: 9. The DNA for the CDR3 is TGTGCCAGCAGCTTAAGACAGGGGGCGAGTGGACACACCGGGGAGCTGTTTTTT. It encodes CASSLRQGASGHTGELFF.

This clonotype was seen only a few times. The rearrangement uses TRBV6-1 and TRBJ2-3; 7 bases agree with TRBD2. Germline V gives CDR1 MNHNS, CDR2 SASEGT. The CDR3 is 16 residues long. The trim removed 2 bases at V and 6 bases at J, leaving 11 bases unmatched. CDR3 amino acids: CASSEWSSGMGDTQYF. Here the CDR3 DNA reads TGTGCCAGCAGTGAATGGTCCAGCGGGATGGGGGATACGCAGTATTTT.

This clonotype was detected only a few times. The rearrangement links TRBV4-2 to TRBJ1-2; unclear D gene. The germline V gene encodes CDR1 LGHNA and CDR2 YNFKEQ. The V and J ends lost 0 bases and 2 bases respectively, with 7 bases between them. The CDR3 contains 14 residues. The CDR3 DNA sequence: TGTGCCAGCAGCCAAGAAAGCGGGAACTATGGCTACACCTTC. Translation: CASSQESGNYGYTF.

The rearrangement links TRBV24-1 to TRBJ2-1; 13 nucleotides match TRBD2. This CDR3 region has 16 residues. V was pared by 4 bases and J by 10 bases, with 9 bases of the junction left unmatched. The germline V gene encodes CDR1 KGHDR and CDR2 SFDVKD. This CDR3 reads CATSDPTSGRAGEQFF. CDR3 DNA: TGTGCCACCAGTGACCCCACTAGCGGGAGGGCCGGGGAGCAGTTCTTC.

In DNA, the CDR3 is TGTGCCAGCAGCTTCGGACAGGTGTGGGGCACAGATACGCAGTATTTT. As protein: CASSFGQVWGTDTQYF. This chain joins TRBV11-2 and TRBJ2-3; 7 nucleotides line up with TRBD1. This CDR3 has 16 residues. Trimming took 3 bases from V and 1 from J; bases not matched to a gene: 7. The germline V gene encodes CDR1 SGHAT and CDR2 FQNNGV.